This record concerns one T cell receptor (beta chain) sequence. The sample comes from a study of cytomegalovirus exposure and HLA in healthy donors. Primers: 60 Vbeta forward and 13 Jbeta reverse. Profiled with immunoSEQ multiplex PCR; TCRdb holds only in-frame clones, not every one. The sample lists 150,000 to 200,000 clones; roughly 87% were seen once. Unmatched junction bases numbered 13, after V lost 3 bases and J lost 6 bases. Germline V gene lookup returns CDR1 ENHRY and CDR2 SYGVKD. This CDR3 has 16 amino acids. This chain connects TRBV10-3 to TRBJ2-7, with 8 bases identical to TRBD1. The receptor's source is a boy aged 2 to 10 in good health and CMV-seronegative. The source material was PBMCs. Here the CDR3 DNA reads TGTGCCATCAGTGACCCCTCCGGACAGGGAATCCCCGAGCAGTACTTC. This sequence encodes CAISDPSGQGIPEQYF.